The 21 T cell receptor beta chains listed next were all sequenced from one sample in a study of cytomegalovirus exposure and HLA in healthy donors. In the PCR, 60 Vbeta and 13 Jbeta primers were used. Sequencing used immunoSEQ multiplex PCR; TCRdb keeps in-frame clones, though not all of them. The sample gives about 180,000 clones, 82% of which show up once; about 0.5% is in the top ten. The specimen was PBMCs. The receptors here all came from a woman aged 45-60 years in good health and CMV-seronegative.

V is TRBV18 and J is TRBJ2-4; maybe TRBD1 (6 bases). V lost 0 bases, J lost 0 bases, and 9 bases lay in between. CDR3 length equals 16 residues. Germline V gives CDR1 KGHSH, CDR2 LQKENI. The CDR3 DNA reads as TGTGCCAGCTCACCACCGGGACAATTAGCCAAAAACATTCAGTACTTC. Translated: CASSPPGQLAKNIQYF.

The J gene is TRBJ2-5, the V gene TRBV27; TRBD1 matches at 9 bases. The CDR3 has 15 amino acids. Germline trimming cut 2 bases from V and 2 bases from J; bases unmatched to any gene: 3. Per the germline V gene, CDR1 is MNHEY and CDR2 is SMNVEV (reference sequence). CDR3 sequence reads: CASSLGDREQETQYF. The CDR3 nucleotides read TGTGCCAGCAGTTTAGGGGACAGGGAGCAAGAGACCCAGTACTTC.

This chain uses TRBV6-5 with TRBJ2-1; D might be TRBD1 (6 bases). Germline V lookup: CDR1 MNHEY, CDR2 SVGAGI. Trimming took 5 bases from V and 6 from J, leaving 11 bases between them. CDR3 length equals 13 residues. CDR3 amino acids: CASSVTGSNEQFF. The DNA for the CDR3 is TGTGCCAGCAGTGTAACAGGGTCCAATGAGCAGTTCTTC.

This clone was detected only once. The J gene is TRBJ1-3, the V gene TRBV4-2; D is ambiguous. The CDR3 spans 15 residues. Germline values: CDR1 LGHNA, CDR2 YNFKEQ. The V end was cut by 1 base, the J end by 8 bases, with 15 bases between. The CDR3 sequence is CASSQGSQRRDTIYF. The DNA of the CDR3 is TGTGCCAGCAGCCAAGGCTCTCAGAGGAGAGACACCATATATTTT.

This clone was found once. This chain connects TRBV18 to TRBJ2-7; tentatively, D is TRBD1 (5 bases). Germline CDR1 KGHSH, CDR2 LQKENI. The CDR3 loop spans 15 amino acids. Trimming took off 2 bases at V and 0 bases at J, with 11 bases between the two ends. CDR3 bases: TGTGCCAGCTCACCAGGCGGCAGGGACTCCTACGAGCAGTACTTC. This codes for CASSPGGRDSYEQYF. The variable domain in full, with the rest retrieved from reference TRBV18 and TRBJ2-7, is NAGVMQNPRHLVRRRGQEARLRCSPMKGHSHVYWYRQLPEEGLKFMVYLQKENIIDESGMPKERFSAEFPKEGPSILRIQQVVRGDSAAYFCASSPGGRDSYEQYFGPGTRLTVT.

The sample holds a few counts of this clone. The chain uses TRBV5-1 and TRBJ1-1; perhaps TRBD1 as D (5 bases). V dropped 5 bases and J dropped 5 bases, with 19 bases sitting between them. The length of the CDR3 is 15 residues. Germline V CDR1 and CDR2: SGHRS, YFSETQ. CDR3 DNA: TGCGCCAGCAGAGTCAGTGTAGGGGCAGGAACTGAAGCTTTCTTT. It encodes CASRVSVGAGTEAFF.

The chain is built from TRBV9 and TRBJ2-1; D may be TRBD2 (5 bases). The CDR3 runs 15 residues. Trimming stripped 3 bases from V and 4 bases from J, with 14 bases between. Germline-derived CDR1 and CDR2 are SGDLS and YYNGEE. The CDR3 protein is CASSAVGDRYNEQFF. CDR3 coding DNA: TGTGCCAGCAGCGCTGTGGGAGACCGGTACAATGAGCAGTTCTTC.

This chain uses TRBV5-4 with TRBJ2-5, with 7 bases fitting TRBD1. The length of the CDR3 is 14 residues. Looked up from germline, CDR1 is SGHNT and CDR2 is YYREEE (reference sequence). J lost 5 bases, V lost 5 bases, and 9 bases had no gene match. CDR3 sequence (DNA): TGTGCCAGCAGACATGACAGGGTAGGGGAGACCCAGTACTTC. This gives the protein CASRHDRVGETQYF.

This chain links TRBV5-1 with TRBJ1-1, with 10 bases identical to TRBD1. Per the germline V gene, CDR1 is SGHRS and CDR2 is YFSETQ. The ends lost 4 bases at V and 1 base at J; junction bases unmatched: 10. There are 17 residues in the CDR3. In DNA form, the CDR3 reads TGCGCCAGCAGCAAGGACAGGGGGTCATATCAGAACACTGAAGCTTTCTTT. Translating gives CASSKDRGSYQNTEAFF. Combining the CDR3 with reference TRBV5-1 and TRBJ1-1 gives the whole variable domain KAGVTQTPRYLIKTRGQQVTLSCSPISGHRSVSWYQQTPGQGLQFLFEYFSETQRNKGNFPGRFSGRQFSNSRSEMNVSTLELGDSALYLCASSKDRGSYQNTEAFFGQGTRLTVV.

The rearrangement links TRBV7-9 to TRBJ1-3, with D uncertain. V shed 1 base and J shed 0 bases, with 10 bases lying between them. CDR1 is SEHNR, CDR2 FQNEAQ, per germline (reference sequence). CDR3 length equals 16 residues. CDR3 nucleotides: TGTGCCAGCAGCTTAGGTGGTAGGAGCTCTGGAAACACCATATATTTT. It is translated as CASSLGGRSSGNTIYF.

The chain joins TRBV5-1 to TRBJ2-1; TRBD2 matches at 12 bases. The CDR3 contains 16 residues. After removal of 4 bases from V and 3 bases from J, the junction contained 5 bases not matched to a gene. Germline CDR1 and CDR2: SGHRS and YFSETQ. The CDR3 sequence: CASSAPGLAGYNEQFF. Written as DNA, the CDR3 is TGCGCCAGCAGCGCCCCGGGACTAGCGGGCTACAATGAGCAGTTCTTC. Full variable domain (rest looked up from reference TRBV5-1 and TRBJ2-1): KAGVTQTPRYLIKTRGQQVTLSCSPISGHRSVSWYQQTPGQGLQFLFEYFSETQRNKGNFPGRFSGRQFSNSRSEMNVSTLELGDSALYLCASSAPGLAGYNEQFFGPGTRLTVL.

V is TRBV10-3 and J is TRBJ1-3, with D perhaps matching TRBD1 (6 bases). Trimming stripped 10 bases from V and 0 bases from J, with 13 bases between. Germline loops: CDR1 ENHRY, CDR2 SYGVKD. The CDR3 is 14 residues long. CDR3 coding DNA: TGTGCCACCAACAGGGACGGCTCTGGAAACACCATATATTTT. Its translation: CATNRDGSGNTIYF.

The J gene is TRBJ2-1, the V gene TRBV4-3; TRBD2 is a possible D gene (5 bases). Germline V gives CDR1 LGHNA, CDR2 YSLEER. The CDR3 is 15 amino acids. Trimming took off 1 base at V and 7 bases at J, with 14 bases between the two ends. In DNA form, the CDR3 reads TGCGCCAGCAGCCAAGTGGTGATTCCGGGAAATGAGCAGTTCTTC. The encoded protein is CASSQVVIPGNEQFF.

This clone was found once. J is TRBJ1-2 and V is TRBV6-1, with 8 bases fitting TRBD1. CDR1 and CDR2 from the germline V gene are MNHNS and SASEGT. Germline trimming cut 6 bases from V and 5 bases from J; bases unmatched to any gene: 11. The CDR3 spans 15 residues. The CDR3 region has the DNA TGTGCCAGCAGCTCTCGAGTACAGGGGGGATATGGCTACACCTTC. Its protein product is CASSSRVQGGYGYTF.

The rearrangement links TRBV5-4 to TRBJ2-3; 14 bases map to TRBD2. Germline CDR1 and CDR2: SGHNT and YYREEE (reference sequence). CDR3 length: 16 residues. The junction had 9 bases not matched to a gene; V was cut back by 4 bases and J by 8 bases. The DNA for the CDR3 is TGTGCCAGCAGCGCGACTAGCGGGGGGGCCATAGGTACGCAGTATTTT. This encodes CASSATSGGAIGTQYF.

The chain uses TRBV5-1 and TRBJ2-1; D is uncertain. CDR1 is SGHRS and CDR2 is YFSETQ in the germline V gene. The CDR3 consists of 13 residues. V was trimmed by 4 bases and J by 6 bases, leaving 11 bases between them. The CDR3 protein is CASSLTIGNEQFF. The CDR3 DNA is TGCGCCAGCAGCCTTACTATTGGCAATGAGCAGTTCTTC.

The chain is built from TRBV19 and TRBJ2-3; 10 nucleotides line up with TRBD2. From germline, CDR1 is LNHDA and CDR2 SQIVND (reference sequence). This CDR3 contains 16 residues. The V and J ends lost 3 bases and 3 bases, in that order; junction bases with no gene match: 6. The CDR3 loop reads CASSMPLLAGTDTQYF. The CDR3 coding sequence is TGTGCCAGTAGTATGCCCCTACTAGCGGGGACAGATACGCAGTATTTT.

The chain combines TRBV19 with TRBJ1-5; 7 nucleotides line up with TRBD1. After removal of 1 base from V and 5 bases from J, the junction contained 2 bases not matched to a gene. This CDR3 comprises 14 residues. Germline V CDR1 and CDR2: LNHDA, SQIVND (reference sequence). The CDR3 bases are TGTGCCAGTAGTATAGGAAGGGGGCATCAGCCCCAGCATTTT. It yields the protein CASSIGRGHQPQHF.

This chain uses TRBV2 with TRBJ2-1; TRBD2 aligns across 8 bases. CDR3 size: 15 residues. Trimming cost V 7 bases and J 4 bases; bases outside gene matches: 9. The germline gives CDR1 SNHLY, CDR2 FYNNEI. CDR3 bases: TGTGCCAGCACGATGACTAGCGCCGGATACAATGAGCAGTTCTTC. It yields the protein CASTMTSAGYNEQFF.

This sequence joins TRBV10-3 and TRBJ2-7; 9 nucleotides agree with TRBD2. Germline V lookup: CDR1 ENHRY, CDR2 SYGVKD. V shed 6 bases and J 3 bases; nucleotides not matched to a gene: 21. There are 19 residues in the CDR3. In DNA form, the CDR3 reads TGTGCCATCAGGTCCGCCCATTCCGGGACTAGCACGAGGGACTACGAGCAGTACTTC. It encodes CAIRSAHSGTSTRDYEQYF.

This chain links TRBV28 with TRBJ2-2; 9 bases are shared with TRBD1. The CDR3 runs to 16 residues. Per germline, CDR1 MDHEN and CDR2 SYDVKM. V lost 6 bases to trimming and J lost 5 bases; unmatched junction nucleotides: 10. The CDR3 region has the DNA TGTGCCAGCAGACCCCGGGACAGGGTGTTGACCGGGGAGCTGTTTTTT. Protein product: CASRPRDRVLTGELFF.